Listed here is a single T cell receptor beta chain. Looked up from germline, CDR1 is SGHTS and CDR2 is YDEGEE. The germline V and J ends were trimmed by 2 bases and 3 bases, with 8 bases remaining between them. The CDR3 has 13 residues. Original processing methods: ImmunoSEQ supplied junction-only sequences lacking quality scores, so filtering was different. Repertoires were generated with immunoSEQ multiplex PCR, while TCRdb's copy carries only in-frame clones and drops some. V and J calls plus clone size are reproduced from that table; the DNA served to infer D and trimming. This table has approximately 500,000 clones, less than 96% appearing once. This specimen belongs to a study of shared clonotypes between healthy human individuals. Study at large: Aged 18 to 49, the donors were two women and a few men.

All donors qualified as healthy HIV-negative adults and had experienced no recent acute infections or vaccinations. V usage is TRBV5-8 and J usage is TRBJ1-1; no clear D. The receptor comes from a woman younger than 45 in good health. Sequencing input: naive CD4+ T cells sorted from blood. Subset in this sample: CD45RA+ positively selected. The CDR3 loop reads CASSFREYTEAFF. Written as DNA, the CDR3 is TGTGCCAGCAGCTTCCGAGAATACACTGAAGCTTTCTTT. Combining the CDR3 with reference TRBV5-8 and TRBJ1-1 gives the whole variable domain EAGVTQSPTHLIKTRGQQATLRCSPISGHTSVYWYQQALGLGLQFLLWYDEGEERNRGNFPPRFSGRQFPNYSSELNVNALELEDSALYLCASSFREYTEAFFGQGTRLTVV.